This T cell receptor (beta chain) stems from a study of T cell responses to AZD1222 COVID-19 vaccine. Here immunoSEQ multiplex PCR was the method, and the copy in TCRdb shows in-frame clones only, minus some. The sample contains 75,000 to 95,000 clones, around nine tenths of which appear only once. About this clone itself: This sample includes further DNA sequences coding for the same CDR3.

The CDR3 extends over 11 amino acids. The V gene lost 7 bases and the J gene lost 4 bases, with 7 bases spanning the gap. The V gene's germline CDR1 is SNHLY and CDR2 FYNNEI. The rearrangement uses TRBV2 and TRBJ1-2; D may be TRBD1 (5 bases). The receptor was isolated from an adult in good health. The specimen was peripheral blood, collected on day 0 of AZD1222 vaccination. CDR3 coding DNA: TGTGCCAGCAAGGGGACCTATGGCTACACCTTC. Its translation: CASKGTYGYTF.